Given below is one T cell receptor beta chain in context. What it binds is not known. Treatment indicated: 19 received Ad26.COV2.S at low or high dose, single or two shots; several received placebo; per-sample allocation not given. Day 63 after the first vaccine or placebo injection was the time point for sampling. This table comes from immunoSEQ multiplex PCR, and its TCRdb copy is limited to in-frame clones, with some not included. Among about 320,000 clones listed, roughly 86% were seen once. The data are from a study of Ad26.COV2.S vaccination and SARS-CoV-2 variants. Study in general: The COV1001 Ad26.COV2.S trial arm included the donor. Ad26.COV2.S was injected intramuscularly once or twice, 56 days apart. Study results and limitations: Vaccine recipients posted higher spike-specific TCR breadth than their placebo counterparts.

V was cut by 7 bases and J by 3 bases, with 21 bases left in between. The CDR3 is 16 amino acids. The V gene's germline CDR1 is LNHDA and CDR2 SQIVND (reference sequence). The TCR was taken from a person aged 18-65 years who received the Ad26.COV2.S COVID-19 vaccine or a placebo. The sequencing used peripheral blood, collected in a trial of Ad26.COV2.S vaccine versus placebo. The V and J genes are TRBV19 and TRBJ1-1; D is perhaps TRBD1 (6 bases). The DNA of the CDR3 is TGTGCCAGTACCCCCCGGCAGGGAGGGGGTTACACTGAAGCTTTCTTT. Encoded protein: CASTPRQGGGYTEAFF.